This section outlines one T cell receptor beta chain sequence together with its context. Antigen unknown. This record belongs to a study of glioma-infiltrating T cells after dendritic cell vaccination. Study in general: Three intradermal dendritic cell vaccine injections were given every two weeks. Notes on the study in general: TCR clonality showed no direct relationship with survival.

PBMC sampling occurred before vaccination, two weeks after the third dose, and at progression. Primers: 60 V beta forward and 13 J beta reverse. Clones were sequenced by immunoSEQ multiplex PCR, and TCRdb holds only the in-frame ones, with some missing. Among more than 30,000 clones listed, approximately 90% were seen once. The CDR3 covers 14 residues. From germline, CDR1 is GTSNPN and CDR2 SVGIG (reference sequence). Unmatched junction bases numbered 5, after V lost 2 bases and J lost 3 bases. The TCR sequence derives from a human donor with glioblastoma. The V and J genes are TRBV30 and TRBJ2-7, with TRBD2 identical over 9 bases. The sequencing here drew on blood, taken before dendritic cell vaccination. CDR3 protein: CAWSSTAGGYEQYF. The CDR3 coding sequence is TGTGCCTGGAGTTCAACAGCGGGAGGCTACGAGCAGTACTTC.